This T cell receptor beta chain is drawn from a study of OX40 agonist ivuxolimab in advanced cancers. Turning to the study itself: The treatment was a fully human IgG2 OX40 agonist, ivuxolimab. Eligibility rules accepted prior anti-PD-1, anti-PD-L1 or anti-CTLA-4 therapy, and over 30% had some. Study conclusions and caveats: On average, CD8+ T cells had more expanded clones than CD4+.

About this clone itself: Its antigen remains unidentified.

No patient had autoimmune disease or received systemic immunosuppression. The CDR3 runs to 15 residues. V shed 3 bases and J shed 2 bases, with 14 bases lying between them. Germline loops: CDR1 LNHDA, CDR2 SQIVND (reference sequence). Libraries were prepared by immunoSEQ multiplex PCR; TCRdb keeps only in-frame clonotypes and omits some of them. The data contain 75,000 to 80,000 clones, about 94% of them singletons. The chain employs TRBV19 and TRBJ2-7; tentative D call: TRBD2 (5 bases). The clonotype was recovered from an adult with an advanced solid tumor such as melanoma, head and neck, liver or kidney cancer. This material consisted of CD4+ or CD8+ T cells sorted from blood, taken in a trial of the OX40 agonist ivuxolimab. In nucleotides, the CDR3 is TGTGCCAGTAGTATCGGCCAGGAGGCCCCCTACGAGCAGTACTTC. The encoded protein is CASSIGQEAPYEQYF.